Below are 24 T cell receptor beta chains sequenced from a single sample in a study of T-cell memory formation after mild COVID-19. TCRdb processed the 5' RACE reads anew with MiXCR; each CDR3 protein has one entry. The profile covers roughly 550,000 distinct CDR3 sequences, with approximately 20% appearing a single time and 9.5% to 15% taken by the ten largest. The sample taken for sequencing was PBMCs or a T cell subset sorted from them (not recorded which). The receptors originated from an adult woman who had mild COVID-19 (a few samples of this study predate the infection). Cell type and time point are not known.

This clonotype was counted a few times. The chain has TRBV5-1 and TRBJ1-2; 7 positions agree with TRBD1. The length of the CDR3 is 15 residues. The germline V gene has CDR1 SGHRS and CDR2 YFSETQ. J was trimmed by 1 base and V by 0 bases; bases with no gene match: 3. CDR3 nucleotides: TGCGCCAGCAGCTTGGCACAGGGGCTTAACTATGGCTACACCTTC. This sequence encodes CASSLAQGLNYGYTF.

This clonotype appeared a few times. The V and J genes are TRBV4-1 and TRBJ2-7; 8 bases are shared with TRBD1. Trimming removed 0 bases from V and 6 bases from J; junction bases left unmatched: 13. From germline, CDR1 is MGHRA and CDR2 YSYEKL. CDR3 size: 17 residues. This chain's CDR3 is CASSQDLGTGRRGEQYF. DNA for the CDR3: TGCGCCAGCAGCCAAGATTTGGGGACAGGACGTCGGGGCGAGCAGTACTTC.

This clonotype was observed many times. The rearrangement links TRBV20-1 to TRBJ1-1; D not resolved. Germline loops: CDR1 DFQATT, CDR2 SNEGSKA (reference sequence). The CDR3 sequence is 14 residues long. V was trimmed by 3 bases and J by 7 bases, leaving 18 bases between them. CDR3 region: CSASGLNPGSEAFF. CDR3 in DNA: TGCAGTGCTAGTGGGCTGAACCCGGGCAGTGAAGCTTTCTTT.

The chain links TRBV20-1 to TRBJ2-1; 7 bases fit TRBD1. Trimming removed 8 bases from V and 9 bases from J; junction bases left unmatched: 10. CDR1 is DFQATT, CDR2 SNEGSKA, per germline (reference sequence). This CDR3 is built from 12 residues. As DNA, the CDR3 is TGCAGTATTAGGGGGCAGTCCAGTGAGCAGTTCTTC. Protein sequence: CSIRGQSSEQFF.

The chain combines TRBV4-2 with TRBJ2-3; possibly TRBD2 for D (6 bases). CDR3 length: 15 amino acids. V was pared by 0 bases and J by 6 bases, with 13 bases between. Germline V gene sequence: CDR1 LGHNA, CDR2 YNFKEQ. CDR3 sequence (DNA): TGTGCCAGCAGCCAAGATAGGCTGGGGAGGGATACGCAGTATTTT. This translates into CASSQDRLGRDTQYF.

This clonotype was counted a few times. V and J are TRBV11-2 and TRBJ2-7; no firm D call. The CDR3 loop spans 13 amino acids. Trimming left V 5 bases short and J 3 bases short, with 11 bases between. Germline loops: CDR1 SGHAT, CDR2 FQNNGV. The CDR3 reads CASSAYDDYEQYF. The CDR3 coding sequence is TGTGCCAGCAGCGCCTATGATGACTACGAGCAGTACTTC.

The chain combines TRBV18 with TRBJ1-2; 10 bases match TRBD1. The CDR3 spans 16 residues. The V gene's germline CDR1 is KGHSH and CDR2 LQKENI. The J segment lost 5 bases and the V segment lost 3 bases, leaving 9 bases of the junction unmatched. The CDR3 loop is CASSPRTGTGVYGYTF. CDR3 DNA: TGTGCCAGCTCACCTAGAACCGGGACAGGGGTTTATGGCTACACCTTC. Filled out from reference TRBV18 and TRBJ1-2, the complete variable domain reads NAGVMQNPRHLVRRRGQEARLRCSPMKGHSHVYWYRQLPEEGLKFMVYLQKENIIDESGMPKERFSAEFPKEGPSILRIQQVVRGDSAAYFCASSPRTGTGVYGYTFGSGTRLTVV.

The V call is TRBV5-1, the J call TRBJ1-1; D possibly corresponds to TRBD1 (5 bases). Germline-derived CDR1 and CDR2 are SGHRS and YFSETQ. CDR3 length: 14 residues. Deletions cut 8 bases from V and 3 bases from J, with 17 bases between. As DNA, the CDR3 is TGCGCCAGTCTCGGACAACCCGGGGACACTGAAGCTTTCTTT. Encoded protein: CASLGQPGDTEAFF.

CDR3 sequence: CASSIRFREGTDTQYF. In nucleotides, the CDR3 is TGTGCCAGTAGTATCCGCTTTAGGGAGGGCACAGATACGCAGTATTTT. This rearrangement joins TRBV19 to TRBJ2-3, with D perhaps matching TRBD2 (6 bases). From germline, CDR1 is LNHDA and CDR2 SQIVND (reference sequence). V lost 3 bases, J lost 1 base, and 14 bases lay in between. The CDR3 loop spans 16 amino acids.

A few counts support this clonotype. DNA for the CDR3: TGCAGCGTCCAGGGACTTCTCACCAGCAATGAGCAGTTCTTC. Translated: CSVQGLLTSNEQFF. The chain carries TRBV29-1 and TRBJ2-1, with D tentatively TRBD2 (6 bases). CDR1 is SQVTM and CDR2 is ANQGSEA in the germline V gene. The CDR3 length is 14 residues. V was cut by 6 bases and J by 6 bases, with 18 bases left in between.

This clonotype was observed many times. This chain joins TRBV12-3 or TRBV12-4 and TRBJ2-7, with 8 bases aligning to TRBD2. V lost 2 bases and J lost 0; bases outside the gene matches: 3. CDR3 length equals 15 residues. For the CDR3, the DNA is TGTGCCAGCAGTTTACGACTAGCGCTCTCCTACGAGCAGTACTTC. The encoded protein is CASSLRLALSYEQYF.

V usage is TRBV6-2 or TRBV6-3 and J usage is TRBJ2-1; 7 bases are shared with TRBD2. V lost 2 bases to trimming and J lost 11 bases; unmatched junction nucleotides: 9. Germline values: CDR1 MNHEY, CDR2 SVGEGT. The CDR3 has 14 amino acids. Here the CDR3 reads CASSYVGGPLKQFF. The CDR3 DNA reads as TGTGCCAGCAGTTACGTGGGAGGGCCCTTGAAGCAGTTCTTC.

A few counts support this clonotype. The rearrangement links TRBV5-1 to TRBJ2-7, with D unresolved. The V end lost 3 bases, the J end lost 5 bases, and 12 bases lay between the germline ends. The germline V gene encodes CDR1 SGHRS and CDR2 YFSETQ. This CDR3 is 13 amino acids long. The CDR3 spells CASSSPESDEQYF. The DNA for the CDR3 is TGCGCCAGCAGCTCCCCTGAATCGGACGAGCAGTACTTC.

This sequence joins TRBV6-5 and TRBJ2-7; TRBD2 matches at 9 bases. The germline CDR1 and CDR2 sequences are MNHEY and SVGAGI. The CDR3 sequence is 20 residues long. The J segment lost 2 bases and the V segment lost 6 bases, leaving 23 bases of the junction unmatched. The CDR3 loop is CASSKRGSSISSGTPYEQYF. In DNA form, the CDR3 reads TGTGCCAGCAGCAAACGCGGGAGTTCGATTTCTAGCGGGACCCCCTACGAGCAGTACTTC.

The table lists this clonotype with a few counts. The chain is built from TRBV29-1 and TRBJ2-5, with TRBD1 identical over 8 bases. Trimming removed 7 bases from V and 0 bases from J; junction bases left unmatched: 1. The CDR3 has 12 residues. In germline, CDR1 is SQVTM, CDR2 ANQGSEA. The chain's CDR3 is CSADRDQETQYF. The CDR3 DNA is TGCAGCGCGGACAGGGACCAAGAGACCCAGTACTTC.

This clonotype was seen a few times. The chain uses TRBV10-2 and TRBJ1-1; D possibly corresponds to TRBD1 (5 bases). The V gene lost 7 bases and the J gene lost 7 bases, with 19 bases spanning the gap. The CDR3 runs to 14 residues. The germline V gene encodes CDR1 WSHSY and CDR2 SAAADI. CDR3 region: CASNTGTARSEAFF. The CDR3 bases are TGCGCCAGCAACACCGGGACGGCTAGGAGTGAAGCTTTCTTT.

This CDR3 reads CASSPLQTSPETQYF. In DNA, the CDR3 is TGTGCCAGCAGTCCCCTACAGACTAGCCCGGAGACCCAGTACTTC. This rearrangement joins TRBV27 to TRBJ2-5; TRBD2 matches 7 bases. Germline V gene sequence: CDR1 MNHEY, CDR2 SMNVEV (reference sequence). J was trimmed by 5 bases and V by 5 bases; bases with no gene match: 11. The CDR3 is 15 amino acids.

This clonotype was seen only a few times. The chain recombines TRBV6-1 with TRBJ2-2; perhaps TRBD1 as D (5 bases). The V end lost 4 bases, the J end lost 3 bases, and 9 bases lay between the germline ends. The CDR3 sequence is 14 residues long. The germline V gene encodes CDR1 MNHNS and CDR2 SASEGT. CDR3 amino acids: CASSAQGYTGELFF. The CDR3 DNA sequence: TGTGCCAGCAGTGCCCAGGGATACACCGGGGAGCTGTTTTTT.

In its sample, this clonotype was seen once. V is TRBV11-3 and J is TRBJ1-2; possible D gene TRBD1, 5 bases. CDR3 size: 17 residues. From germline, CDR1 is SGHNT and CDR2 YENEEA. The V and J ends lost 0 bases and 2 bases respectively, with 16 bases between them. Here the CDR3 DNA reads TGTGCCAGCAGCTTAGACTCCTACTCGACAGCGAACTATGGCTACACCTTC. Translating gives CASSLDSYSTANYGYTF.

The chain links TRBV5-1 to TRBJ1-1, with 7 bases matching TRBD1. Germline lookup yields CDR1 SGHRS and CDR2 YFSETQ. Trimming at V came to 4 bases and at J to 6 bases, leaving 6 bases not matched to a gene. CDR3 length equals 13 residues. This CDR3 is CASSPGQVPEAFF. In DNA, the CDR3 is TGCGCCAGCAGCCCCGGACAGGTCCCTGAAGCTTTCTTT.

This clonotype was seen a handful of times. The rearrangement links TRBV7-9 to TRBJ1-1, with D uncertain. Germline values: CDR1 SEHNR, CDR2 FQNEAQ (reference sequence). Trimming took 1 base from V and 6 from J, leaving 12 bases between them. The CDR3 runs to 14 residues. CDR3 region: CASSLEGQWAEAFF. CDR3 DNA sequence: TGTGCCAGCAGCTTAGAAGGGCAATGGGCTGAAGCTTTCTTT. The whole variable domain, remainder taken from reference TRBV7-9 and TRBJ1-1, is DTGVSQNPRHKITKRGQNVTFRCDPISEHNRLYWYRQTLGQGPEFLTYFQNEAQLEKSRLLSDRFSAERPKGSFSTLEIQRTEQGDSAMYLCASSLEGQWAEAFFGQGTRLTVV.

The chain combines TRBV18 with TRBJ1-1; the match to TRBD1 covers 7 bases. In germline, CDR1 is KGHSH, CDR2 LQKENI. V was pared by 0 bases and J by 0 bases, with 10 bases of the junction left unmatched. This CDR3 has 18 residues. CDR3 residues: CASSPPLSGQSMNTEAFF. In DNA, the CDR3 is TGTGCCAGCTCACCACCGCTCTCGGGACAGTCAATGAACACTGAAGCTTTCTTT.

This clonotype was seen only a few times. The V call is TRBV5-1, the J call TRBJ1-6; D is ambiguous. CDR3 size: 18 residues. V was trimmed by 0 bases and J by 0 bases, leaving 13 bases between them. Germline assignment: CDR1 SGHRS and CDR2 YFSETQ. CDR3 sequence reads: CASSLDLRGSSYNSPLHF. The CDR3 nucleotides read TGCGCCAGCAGCTTGGATTTGCGCGGGAGCTCCTATAATTCACCCCTCCACTTT.

The chain combines TRBV6-1 with TRBJ1-5, with D hard to call. This CDR3 comprises 15 residues. V gave up 5 bases and J gave up 7 bases, with 18 bases separating them. Germline V gene lookup returns CDR1 MNHNS and CDR2 SASEGT. This CDR3 reads CASSSPRGSPQPQHF. DNA for the CDR3: TGTGCCAGCAGTTCACCACGGGGATCGCCCCAGCCCCAGCATTTT.